The 21 T cell receptor beta chains in this list originate from one sample, sequenced in a study of blood T cell repertoires in COVID-19 (dated by TCRdb to the early 2020s). The protocol used for the library was the immunoSEQ multiplex PCR assay. TCRdb stores this immuneACCESS table with in-frame sequences only. Part of the clones is absent; in the studies checked, under half of the shortfall reflects unresolved V genes, and no reason is known for the rest. In this sample the table shows around 260,000 clones, 83% of which occur a single time. The ten largest clones take up over 8.5% of the sample. Sequenced: peripheral blood. The receptors shown here come from a woman in her forties or fifties who had recovered from COVID-19.

The chain recombines TRBV11-3 with TRBJ2-1; 11 nucleotides line up with TRBD2. The CDR3 has 15 amino acids. Germline assignment: CDR1 SGHNT and CDR2 YENEEA. The V gene end was trimmed by 5 bases and the J gene end by 8 bases; junction bases not matched to a gene: 8. In DNA, the CDR3 is TGTGCCAGCAGCAGCAGACTAGCGGGAAACGATGAGCAGTTCTTC. Residues: CASSSRLAGNDEQFF.

The V and J genes are TRBV18 and TRBJ2-7; TRBD2 might be the D (5 bases). V was clipped by 3 bases and J by 4 bases, with 13 bases between them. The CDR3 is made up of 14 amino acids. Germline V gene lookup returns CDR1 KGHSH and CDR2 LQKENI. The CDR3 loop is CASSPDYGNYEQYF. CDR3 DNA: TGTGCCAGCTCACCTGATTACGGGAATTACGAGCAGTACTTC.

This clone was picked up a small number of times. This chain joins TRBV18 and TRBJ2-2, with D uncertain. Germline V CDR1 and CDR2: KGHSH, LQKENI. This CDR3 comprises 13 residues. The V end was cut by 3 bases, the J end by 3 bases, with 5 bases between. This CDR3 reads CASSPQDTGELFF. The CDR3 DNA sequence: TGTGCCAGCTCACCCCAGGACACCGGGGAGCTGTTTTTT.

The V and J genes are TRBV10-3 and TRBJ2-2; 9 nucleotides match TRBD2. The germline V gene encodes CDR1 ENHRY and CDR2 SYGVKD. The CDR3 has 16 amino acids. Trimming at V came to 2 bases and at J to 1 base, leaving 2 bases not matched to a gene. This chain's CDR3 is CAISEGAGGNTGELFF. CDR3 DNA: TGTGCCATCAGTGAGGGAGCGGGGGGGAACACCGGGGAGCTGTTTTTT.

The gene calls are TRBV19 and TRBJ1-1; 9 positions agree with TRBD1. V lost 3 bases and J lost 11; bases outside the gene matches: 7. The CDR3 consists of 13 residues. The V gene's germline CDR1 is LNHDA and CDR2 SQIVND (reference sequence). The CDR3 region is CASSIGTGRNAFF. The CDR3 DNA sequence: TGTGCCAGTAGTATCGGGACAGGGAGGAACGCTTTCTTT.

This chain uses TRBV28 with TRBJ1-1, with 8 bases lining up with TRBD1. Germline V gene lookup returns CDR1 MDHEN and CDR2 SYDVKM. The CDR3 spans 15 residues. V shed 7 bases, J shed 4 bases, and the junction held 11 bases outside the gene matches. The CDR3 DNA sequence: TGTGCCAGCAAACCTTCGACAGGGGCACGCACTGAAGCTTTCTTT. It encodes CASKPSTGARTEAFF.

The J gene is TRBJ1-3, the V gene TRBV28, with a tentative D call TRBD1 (5 bases). With 5 bases removed from V and 8 bases from J, the gap between germline ends came to 19 bases. The germline CDR1 and CDR2 sequences are MDHEN and SYDVKM. This CDR3 contains 15 residues. The CDR3 sequence: CASSPGGTAGHTIYF. As DNA, the CDR3 is TGTGCCAGCAGTCCTGGGGGGACGGCGGGCCACACCATATATTTT.

The chain recombines TRBV15 with TRBJ1-2, with 7 bases fitting TRBD1. This CDR3 comprises 14 residues. Germline V gene lookup returns CDR1 LNHNV and CDR2 YYDKDF (reference sequence). Trimming took 5 bases from V and 2 from J; bases not matched to a gene: 5. CDR3 amino acids: CATSGGTANYGYTF. CDR3 in DNA: TGTGCCACCAGCGGGGGGACAGCGAACTATGGCTACACCTTC.

Of note for this clone: This same CDR3 is encoded by further DNA sequences in the sample. The chain couples TRBV27 to TRBJ2-7; 9 bases align to TRBD1. The CDR3 has 15 residues. The junction had 9 bases not matched to a gene; V was cut back by 6 bases and J by 3 bases. CDR1 MNHEY and CDR2 SMNVEV come from the germline V gene (reference sequence). CDR3 bases: TGTGCCAGCAGCCCACGGGGACAGGGAATCTACGAGCAGTACTTC. Residues: CASSPRGQGIYEQYF.

The rearrangement uses TRBV7-2 and TRBJ2-3; 8 bases agree with TRBD2. Germline CDR1 reads SGHTA; CDR2 reads FQGNSA. Trimming took 5 bases from V and 4 from J; bases not matched to a gene: 8. The CDR3 is 15 residues long. CDR3 sequence: CASSPLDGGADTQYF. The CDR3 bases are TGTGCCAGCAGCCCCTTGGACGGGGGGGCAGATACGCAGTATTTT.

This clone appeared a few times. This chain connects TRBV6-6 to TRBJ1-4, with TRBD1 matching 8 bases. This CDR3 is 15 amino acids long. Trimming took 2 bases from V and 3 from J; bases not matched to a gene: 2. From germline, CDR1 is MNHNY and CDR2 SVGAGI (reference sequence). The CDR3 spells CASSYQGAANEKLFF. DNA of the CDR3: TGTGCCAGCAGTTACCAGGGGGCGGCTAATGAAAAACTGTTTTTT.

Details on this clone: Other nucleotide sequences from this sample produce the same CDR3. The chain carries TRBV5-1 and TRBJ2-7, with TRBD2 matching over 8 bases. The CDR3 is 14 residues long. Germline CDR1 reads SGHRS; CDR2 reads YFSETQ. V dropped 0 bases and J dropped 7; count of bases not matched to a gene: 6. CDR3 sequence reads: CASSLVSGGGEQYF. The CDR3 nucleotides read TGCGCCAGCAGCTTGGTCAGCGGGGGTGGAGAGCAGTACTTC.

The chain carries TRBV6-4 and TRBJ1-2, with a weak D call TRBD1 (6 bases). Between the trimmed V and J ends, which lost 0 bases and 8 bases, there was a span of 16 bases. The CDR3 totals 15 residues. Germline assignment: CDR1 MRHNA and CDR2 SNTAGT. The CDR3 sequence: CASSDSPGGGSGYTF. As DNA, the CDR3 is TGTGCCAGCAGTGACTCTCCGGGAGGGGGAAGCGGCTACACCTTC.

The gene calls are TRBV14 and TRBJ1-4; no clear D gene. Between the trimmed V and J ends, which lost 3 bases and 7 bases, there was a span of 24 bases. This CDR3 is built from 18 residues. Germline V CDR1 and CDR2: SGHDN, FVKESK. The CDR3 DNA follows: TGTGCCAGCAGCCAGGAGTCCGGAGGAGGGAAAGTTCTTGAAAAACTGTTTTTT. The encoded protein is CASSQESGGGKVLEKLFF.

V usage is TRBV10-1 and J usage is TRBJ2-4; 9 bases are shared with TRBD1. CDR3 length: 12 residues. Germline CDR1 and CDR2: WNHNN and SYGVQD (reference sequence). J gave up 8 bases and V 10 bases, and 6 bases lay outside the gene matches. CDR3 sequence: CANRTGDDIQYF. CDR3 nucleotides: TGCGCCAACCGGACAGGGGACGACATTCAGTACTTC.

The J gene is TRBJ2-2, the V gene TRBV4-2; 8 bases are a match to TRBD1. After removal of 4 bases from V and 5 bases from J, the junction contained 6 bases not matched to a gene. The CDR3 contains 15 residues. Germline CDR1 reads LGHNA; CDR2 reads YNFKEQ. CDR3 amino acids: CASSPGQGDTGELFF. CDR3 sequence (DNA): TGTGCCAGCAGCCCTGGACAGGGAGATACCGGGGAGCTGTTTTTT.

The chain carries TRBV24-1 and TRBJ2-5; no firm D call. This CDR3 region has 14 residues. Germline V CDR1 and CDR2: KGHDR, SFDVKD. Trimming removed 1 base at V and 2 bases at J, with 7 bases between. The CDR3 DNA follows: TGTGCCACCAGTGATTTTCCCCGTCAAGAGACCCAGTACTTC. It encodes CATSDFPRQETQYF.

J is TRBJ1-6 and V is TRBV15; perhaps TRBD1 as D (6 bases). Trimming left V 2 bases short and J 5 bases short, with 7 bases between. The germline V gene has CDR1 LNHNV and CDR2 YYDKDF (reference sequence). This CDR3 region has 14 residues. CDR3 residues: CATSRNRDNSPLHF. Written as DNA, the CDR3 is TGTGCCACCAGCAGAAACAGGGATAATTCACCCCTCCACTTT.

The genes are TRBV4-2 and TRBJ2-7; TRBD2 agrees at 11 bases. The V and J ends lost 0 bases and 2 bases, in that order; junction bases with no gene match: 9. Germline V gene data show CDR1 as LGHNA and CDR2 as YNFKEQ. This CDR3 is 18 amino acids long. CDR3 region: CASSQDKTSGSVTYEQYF. The CDR3 DNA is TGTGCCAGCAGCCAAGATAAAACTAGCGGGAGTGTCACCTACGAGCAGTACTTC.

The rearrangement joins TRBV3-1 (or the pseudogene TRBV3-2) to TRBJ2-2, with 10 bases lining up with TRBD2. Germline CDR1 and CDR2: LGHDT and YNNKEL (reference sequence). The ends lost 4 bases at V and 13 bases at J; junction bases unmatched: 12. There are 15 residues in the CDR3. The CDR3 DNA reads TGTGCCAGCAGCCCGTATAGCGGGGGGAGTTGGGTGCTGTTTTTT. Its protein product is CASSPYSGGSWVLFF.

This clone was detected many times. The chain couples TRBV19 to TRBJ1-5; 9 bases line up with TRBD1. The CDR3 length is 18 residues. Germline V gene sequence: CDR1 LNHDA, CDR2 SQIVND (reference sequence). After removal of 7 bases from V and 0 bases from J, the junction contained 13 bases not matched to a gene. DNA for the CDR3: TGTGCCAGTACCGACCCGGACAGGGGATACGATAGCAATCAGCCCCAGCATTTT. Translating it yields CASTDPDRGYDSNQPQHF.